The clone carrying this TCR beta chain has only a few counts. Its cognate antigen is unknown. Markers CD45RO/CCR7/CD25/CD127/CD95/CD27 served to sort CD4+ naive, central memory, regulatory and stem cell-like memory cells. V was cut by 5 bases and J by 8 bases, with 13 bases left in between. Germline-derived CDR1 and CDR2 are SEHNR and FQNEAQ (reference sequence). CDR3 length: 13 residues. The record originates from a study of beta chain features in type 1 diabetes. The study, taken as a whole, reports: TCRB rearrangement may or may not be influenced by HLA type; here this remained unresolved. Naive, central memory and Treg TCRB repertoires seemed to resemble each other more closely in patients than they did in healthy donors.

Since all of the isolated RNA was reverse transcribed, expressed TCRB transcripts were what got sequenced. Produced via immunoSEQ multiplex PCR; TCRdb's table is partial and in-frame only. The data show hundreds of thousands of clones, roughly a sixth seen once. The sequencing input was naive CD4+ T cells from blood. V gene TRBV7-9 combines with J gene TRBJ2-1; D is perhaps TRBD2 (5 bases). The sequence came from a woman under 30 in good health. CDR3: CASSKRDLHEQFF. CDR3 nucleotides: TGTGCCAGCAGCAAACGGGATCTCCATGAGCAGTTCTTC. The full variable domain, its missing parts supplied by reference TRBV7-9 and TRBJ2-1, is DTGVSQNPRHKITKRGQNVTFRCDPISEHNRLYWYRQTLGQGPEFLTYFQNEAQLEKSRLLSDRFSAERPKGSFSTLEIQRTEQGDSAMYLCASSKRDLHEQFFGPGTRLTVL.